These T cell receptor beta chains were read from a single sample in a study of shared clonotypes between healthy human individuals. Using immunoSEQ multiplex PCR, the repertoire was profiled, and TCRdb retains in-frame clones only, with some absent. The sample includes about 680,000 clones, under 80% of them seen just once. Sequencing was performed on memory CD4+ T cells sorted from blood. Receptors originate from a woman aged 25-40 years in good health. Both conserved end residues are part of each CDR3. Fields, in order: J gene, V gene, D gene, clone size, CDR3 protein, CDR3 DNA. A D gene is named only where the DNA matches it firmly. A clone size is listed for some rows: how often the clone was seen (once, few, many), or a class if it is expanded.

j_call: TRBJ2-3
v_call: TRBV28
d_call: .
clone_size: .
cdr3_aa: CASSPLRDAQYF
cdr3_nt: TGTGCCAGCAGTCCTCTCCGGGACGCGCAGTATTTT

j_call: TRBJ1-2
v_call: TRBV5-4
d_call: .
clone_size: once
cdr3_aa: CASSFRENYGYTF
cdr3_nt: TGTGCCAGCAGCTTCAGGGAGAACTATGGCTACACCTTC

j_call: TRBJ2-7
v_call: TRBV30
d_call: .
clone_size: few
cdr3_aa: CAWSISRYEQYF
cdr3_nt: TGTGCCTGGAGTATCAGTAGGTACGAGCAGTACTTC

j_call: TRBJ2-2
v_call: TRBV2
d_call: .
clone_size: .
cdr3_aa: CASRQYTGELFF
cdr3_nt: TGTGCCAGCAGACAATACACCGGGGAGCTGTTTTTT

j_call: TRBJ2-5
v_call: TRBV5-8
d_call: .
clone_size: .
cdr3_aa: CASSSGRSGETQYF
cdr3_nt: TGTGCCAGCAGCTCCGGACGTTCTGGAGAGACCCAGTACTTC

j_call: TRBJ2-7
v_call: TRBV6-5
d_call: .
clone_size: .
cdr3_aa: CASSRRGPYEQYF
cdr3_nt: TGTGCCAGCAGTCGACGGGGCCCCTACGAGCAGTACTTC

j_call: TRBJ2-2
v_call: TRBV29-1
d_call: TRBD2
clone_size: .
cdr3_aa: CSVEGLADTGELFF
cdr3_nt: TGCAGCGTTGAGGGACTAGCGGACACCGGGGAGCTGTTTTTT

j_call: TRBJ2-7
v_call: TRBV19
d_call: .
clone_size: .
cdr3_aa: CASSWNYEQYF
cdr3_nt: TGTGCCAGTAGTTGGAACTACGAGCAGTACTTC

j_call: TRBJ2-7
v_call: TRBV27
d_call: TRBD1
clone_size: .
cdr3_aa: CASSAGDRVYEQYF
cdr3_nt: TGTGCCAGCAGTGCAGGGGACAGGGTCTACGAGCAGTACTTC

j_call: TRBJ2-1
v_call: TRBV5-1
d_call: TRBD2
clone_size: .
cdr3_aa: CASSRLAVDNEQFF
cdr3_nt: TGCGCCAGCAGCCGACTAGCGGTCGACAATGAGCAGTTCTTC

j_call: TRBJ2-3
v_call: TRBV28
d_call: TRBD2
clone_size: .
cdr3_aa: CASSWSLQRDTDTQYF
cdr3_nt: TGTGCCAGCAGTTGGTCGCTTCAGCGGGACACAGATACGCAGTATTTT

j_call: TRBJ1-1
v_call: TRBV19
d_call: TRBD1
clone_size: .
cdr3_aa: CASSMGRGRSTEAFF
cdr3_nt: TGTGCCAGTAGTATGGGCAGGGGGCGAAGTACTGAAGCTTTCTTT

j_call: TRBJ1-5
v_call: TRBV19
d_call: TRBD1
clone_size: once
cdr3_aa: CASSNPGTGNQPQHF
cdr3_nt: TGTGCCAGTAGTAACCCCGGGACAGGCAATCAGCCCCAGCATTTT